Listed below are T cell receptor beta chains from one sample, sequenced in a study of blood T cell repertoires in COVID-19. Generated by immunoSEQ multiplex PCR, the TCRdb table keeps only in-frame clones and is missing some. The sample lists about 280,000 clones, about 86% occurring once. The source material was peripheral blood. These receptors were collected from an older woman with COVID-19, enrolled during active disease. The CDR3 runs from the conserved cysteine through the conserved F or W. D genes are given only for firm matches. Only some rows state a clone size, as once, few, many or a class for expanded clones.

>TRBV5-1|-|-|TRBJ2-7
TGCGCCAGCAGCCTCAACAGGAGCCCCTACGAGCAGTACTTC
CASSLNRSPYEQYF
>TRBV5-1|-|-|TRBJ2-7
TGCGCCAGCAGCTTTGCGGGGAGATCCTACGAGCAGTACTTC
CASSFAGRSYEQYF
>TRBV7-8|-|-|TRBJ2-4
TGTGCCAGCAGTCCGACAGAAATGCTAGCCAAAAACATTCAGTACTTC
CASSPTEMLAKNIQYF
>TRBV27|-|-|TRBJ2-1
TGTGCCAGCAGCCTGAGCCGGGACACTTACAATGAGCAGTTCTTC
CASSLSRDTYNEQFF
>TRBV6-4|-|-|TRBJ1-2
TGTGCCAGCAGTGCATCCTGGCAGGGCTTTGGCTACACCTTC
CASSASWQGFGYTF
>TRBV29-1|TRBD1|-|TRBJ1-1
TGCAGCGTCTCTCCGGGACAGAAGGCTTTCTTT
CSVSPGQKAFF
>TRBV24-1|-|-|TRBJ1-2
TGTGCCACTAATAAGAGGACAAAGGTGTATGGCTACACCTTC
CATNKRTKVYGYTF
>TRBV30|TRBD2|-|TRBJ2-3
TGTGCCTGGAGTGTACTCTTCGGGGGGAGCACAGATACGCAGTATTTT
CAWSVLFGGSTDTQYF
>TRBV11-2|-|-|TRBJ2-1
TGTGCCAGCAGCTTAGCGGACAATGAGCAGTTCTTC
CASSLADNEQFF
>TRBV7-8|TRBD1|once|TRBJ2-2
TGTGCCAGCAGCTTGATGGGACAGGGGTTCGGGGAGCTGTTTTTT
CASSLMGQGFGELFF
>TRBV9|-|-|TRBJ2-3
TGTGCCAGCAGCAGGACCCTCGAGGGCATCACAGATACGCAGTATTTT
CASSRTLEGITDTQYF
>TRBV7-3|TRBD2|once|TRBJ2-1
TGTGCCAGCAGCTTGATAGCGGGGGGGACTTATGAGCAGTTCTTC
CASSLIAGGTYEQFF
>TRBV5-1|-|-|TRBJ2-5
TGCGCCAGCACCCCTGGCGCGGGCCCGGGGGAGACCCAGTACTTC
CASTPGAGPGETQYF
>TRBV2|-|-|TRBJ2-3
TGTGCCGGGGGAGGACGGGGCACAGATACGCAGTATTTT
CAGGGRGTDTQYF
>TRBV2|-|-|TRBJ1-3
TGTGCCAGCAGTGTTGAGGGGGGGAAAGGAAACACCATATATTTT
CASSVEGGKGNTIYF
>TRBV29-1|TRBD1|-|TRBJ1-1
TGCAGCGCCCTAGAACAGGGGGCCGACACTGAAGCTTTCTTT
CSALEQGADTEAFF
>TRBV27|-|-|TRBJ1-2
TGTGCCAGCAAGGGGGGGGCCTATGGCTACACCTTC
CASKGGAYGYTF
>TRBV19|-|once|TRBJ1-5
TGTGCCAGTATTGAGGATTACGGCAATCAGCCCCAGCATTTT
CASIEDYGNQPQHF
>TRBV5-1|-|once|TRBJ1-4
TGCGCCAGCAGCTCGCTCCAGGATAATGAAAAACTGTTTTTT
CASSSLQDNEKLFF
>TRBV30|TRBD1|few|TRBJ1-5
TGTGCCTGGAGCGACGGACAGGGGACTCAGCCCCAGCATTTT
CAWSDGQGTQPQHF
>TRBV2|-|few|TRBJ2-7
TGTGCCAGCAGTTCCAACGAGCAGTACTTC
CASSSNEQYF
>TRBV19|-|-|TRBJ1-2
TGTGCCAGTAGTATAGAGACAGGATTTAACTATGGCTACACCTTC
CASSIETGFNYGYTF
>TRBV24-1|-|-|TRBJ2-7
TGTGCCACCAGTGATGCTACAGGGAACTCCTACGAGCAGTACTTC
CATSDATGNSYEQYF
>TRBV7-9|-|-|TRBJ1-4
TGTGCCAGCAGCTTATTGGGGGCGAAGGAAAAACTGTTTTTT
CASSLLGAKEKLFF
>TRBV2|TRBD2|-|TRBJ2-3
TGTGCCAGCAGAGCTGGACTAGCGGACACAGATACGCAGTATTTT
CASRAGLADTDTQYF
>TRBV6-6|-|-|TRBJ2-3
TGTGCCAGCCTAAGCACAGATACGCAGTATTTT
CASLSTDTQYF
>TRBV28|TRBD1|once|TRBJ2-7
TGTGCCAGCAGTCCCCACCAGGGGGTTGCATTCGAGCAGTACTTC
CASSPHQGVAFEQYF
>TRBV18|-|-|TRBJ2-7
TGTGCCAGCTCCCACTCAGGGTCTCCAGCCTACGAGCAGTACTTC
CASSHSGSPAYEQYF
>TRBV30|-|-|TRBJ1-2
TGTGCCTGGCAGTGGGAGGGATCCGCTAACTATGGCTACACCTTC
CAWQWEGSANYGYTF
>TRBV24-1|-|-|TRBJ1-5
TGTGCCACCAGTGAGTCGGGAGGGCAGCCCCAGCATTTT
CATSESGGQPQHF
>TRBV19|TRBD1|-|TRBJ1-1
TGTGCCAGTAGCTTACAGGGGATGAACACTGAAGCTTTCTTT
CASSLQGMNTEAFF
>TRBV2|-|few|TRBJ1-2
TGTGCCAGAGGCGGAGCGGGGGGAGTAGGCTACACCTTC
CARGGAGGVGYTF
>TRBV19|TRBD2|-|TRBJ2-4
TGTGCCAGTAGTGATATAGTAGCGGGGTCCATAGCCAAAAACATTCAGTACTTC
CASSDIVAGSIAKNIQYF
>TRBV27|TRBD1|-|TRBJ1-4
TGTGCCAGCAAGTTTGTGTTGGAAAGGGGGCCTCATGAAAAACTGTTTTTT
CASKFVLERGPHEKLFF
>TRBV20-1|-|-|TRBJ2-2
TGCAGTGCTAGTAGCAGGGTACAGAACACCGGGGAGCTGTTTTTT
CSASSRVQNTGELFF
>TRBV7-2|-|-|TRBJ2-2
TGTGCCAGCAGCTTAGGCGTGGCCGGGGAGCTGTTTTTT
CASSLGVAGELFF
>TRBV2|TRBD1|-|TRBJ2-5
TGTGCCAGCAGGGGGACAGTCCAAGAGACCCAGTACTTC
CASRGTVQETQYF
>TRBV5-1|TRBD1|-|TRBJ1-1
TGCGCCAGCAGCTATCCTGACAGGGCCACTGAAGCTTTCTTT
CASSYPDRATEAFF
>TRBV19|TRBD1|-|TRBJ1-2
TGTGCCAGTAGTATAGTACAGGGGGGTTCGGATGGCTACACCTTC
CASSIVQGGSDGYTF
>TRBV2|-|once|TRBJ1-4
TGTGCCAGCAGACTTACAGGGCTCCGAGATGAAAAACTGTTTTTT
CASRLTGLRDEKLFF
>TRBV19|TRBD1|-|TRBJ1-2
TGTGCCAGTTCATCGGACAGGCAAGGCTATGGCTACACCTTC
CASSSDRQGYGYTF
>TRBV5-6|TRBD2|once|TRBJ2-7
TGTGCCAGCAGCTTGGGGCTAGCGGGGGGGCGAGAGCAGTACTTC
CASSLGLAGGREQYF
>TRBV28|-|-|TRBJ1-3
TGTGCCAGCAGCCGGGACTCTGGAAACACCATATATTTT
CASSRDSGNTIYF
>TRBV7-7|TRBD1|-|TRBJ2-2
TGTGCCAGCAGCTCCCGACAGGGAACAAGCCCCGGGGAGCTGTTTTTT
CASSSRQGTSPGELFF
>TRBV21-1|-|few|TRBJ1-5
TGTGCCAGCAGCAGGCAGACAGGGGACGACAATCAGCCCCAGCATTTT
CASSRQTGDDNQPQHF
>TRBV14|-|-|TRBJ2-1
TGTGCCAGCAGCGAAGGCGGCATACAGTTCTTC
CASSEGGIQFF
>TRBV5-1|-|-|TRBJ1-4
TGCGCCAGCAGCTTTCCCGGACAGAATGAAAAACTGTTTTTT
CASSFPGQNEKLFF
>TRBV14|-|-|TRBJ2-7
TGTGCCAGCAGCCCTACAGGAGCGGGCTACGAGCAGTACTTC
CASSPTGAGYEQYF
>TRBV5-1|TRBD2|-|TRBJ2-2
TGCGCCAGCAGCTTGACTAGCGGAGACAACACCGGGGAGCTGTTTTTT
CASSLTSGDNTGELFF
>TRBV5-4|TRBD1|-|TRBJ2-7
TGTGCCAGCAGCTTGGGCTACAGGGGGAATGACGAGCAGTACTTC
CASSLGYRGNDEQYF
>TRBV28|TRBD1|-|TRBJ1-1
TGTGCCAGCAGTAACAGGGGATTGAACACTGAAGCTTTCTTT
CASSNRGLNTEAFF
>TRBV6-5|TRBD2|-|TRBJ2-2
TGTGCCAGCAGTTACGTAGCGGGGGGGCCCGGGGAGCTGTTTTTT
CASSYVAGGPGELFF
>TRBV3-1/TRBV3-2|-|-|TRBJ2-7
TGTGCCAGCAGACAAAACAGTATACGGACCTACGAGCAGTACTTC
CASRQNSIRTYEQYF